One sample yielded the 17 T cell receptor beta chains listed below, sequenced in a study of blood T cell repertoires in COVID-19. Repertoires were generated with immunoSEQ multiplex PCR, while TCRdb's copy carries only in-frame clones and drops some. The top ten hold over 8% of the sample, which has about 270,000 clones, roughly nine tenths seen once. Sequencing was carried out using peripheral blood. These receptors all stem from a man between 35 and 55 years old with active or convalescent COVID-19.

This clone showed up just a few times. V and J are TRBV5-8 and TRBJ1-2, with D possibly TRBD1 on 6 matching bases. The CDR3 has 12 amino acids. The germline V gene has CDR1 SGHTS and CDR2 YDEGEE. V lost 4 bases, J lost 14 bases, and 18 bases lay in between. This CDR3 is CASSPGWGPATF. The CDR3, as DNA: TGTGCCAGCAGCCCAGGGTGGGGGCCGGCGACCTTC.

The rearrangement joins TRBV28 to TRBJ2-7, with a weak D call TRBD1 (5 bases). With 4 bases removed from V and 3 bases from J, the gap between germline ends came to 10 bases. Germline V gene sequence: CDR1 MDHEN, CDR2 SYDVKM. CDR3 length: 13 residues. The DNA for the CDR3 is TGTGCCAGCAGTTCCCGACAGTTCTACGAGCAGTACTTC. Amino acids: CASSSRQFYEQYF.

The chain is built from TRBV19 and TRBJ1-1; D not resolved. The ends were cut back, 3 bases at V and 5 bases at J, with 13 bases in the middle. Germline values: CDR1 LNHDA, CDR2 SQIVND (reference sequence). The CDR3 has 14 residues. The CDR3: CASSIGGPTTEAFF. CDR3 sequence (DNA): TGTGCCAGTAGTATTGGCGGTCCGACGACTGAAGCTTTCTTT.

The chain links TRBV4-1 to TRBJ2-7, with 8 bases that match TRBD1. The CDR3 has 14 amino acids. The V and J ends lost 4 bases and 0 bases, in that order; junction bases with no gene match: 2. The germline gives CDR1 MGHRA, CDR2 YSYEKL. The CDR3 DNA is TGCGCCAGCAGCCTGGGGACAGGCTCCTACGAGCAGTACTTC. This translates into CASSLGTGSYEQYF.

This sequence joins TRBV6-5 and TRBJ2-7; 12 bases agree with TRBD2. The CDR3 is 14 residues long. Germline values: CDR1 MNHEY, CDR2 SVGAGI. V dropped 6 bases and J dropped 7; count of bases not matched to a gene: 7. The DNA for the CDR3 is TGTGCCAGCAGACGACTAGCGGGAGCATGGGAGCAGTACTTC. Encoded protein: CASRRLAGAWEQYF.

The V and J genes are TRBV4-1 and TRBJ1-6; tentative D call: TRBD1 (6 bases). This CDR3 has 16 amino acids. Looked up from germline, CDR1 is MGHRA and CDR2 is YSYEKL. Trimming pared 1 base from V and 7 bases from J, leaving 14 bases between. Written as DNA, the CDR3 is TGCGCCAGCAGCCAAGGGGCTCGGACAGCCAATTCACCCCTCCACTTT. This codes for CASSQGARTANSPLHF.

V is TRBV5-6 and J is TRBJ1-4, with TRBD1 matching over 10 bases. V gave up 0 bases and J gave up 7 bases; unmatched junction bases: 6. The CDR3 loop spans 16 amino acids. Looked up from germline, CDR1 is SGHDT and CDR2 is YYEEEE. The CDR3 loop reads CASSLAWTGGSEKLFF. DNA of the CDR3: TGTGCCAGCAGCTTGGCTTGGACAGGGGGATCTGAAAAACTGTTTTTT.

The chain carries TRBV6-6 and TRBJ1-2; D perhaps matches TRBD1 (5 bases). The CDR3 length is 13 residues. Germline CDR1 reads MNHNY; CDR2 reads SVGAGI (reference sequence). The V end was cut by 6 bases, the J end by 4 bases, with 12 bases between. CDR3 nucleotide sequence: TGTGCCAGCAGCCGGACCGGGGGCTATGGCTACACCTTC. It translates to CASSRTGGYGYTF.

The chain couples TRBV28 to TRBJ1-6; 9 bases line up with TRBD1. V trimming: 6 bases; J trimming: 9 bases; junction bases outside the gene matches: 6. Germline CDR1 is MDHEN and CDR2 is SYDVKM. This CDR3 is built from 14 residues. The CDR3 coding sequence is TGTGCCAGCAGGTTACAGGGGGCCGTTTCACCCCTCCACTTT. Translating gives CASRLQGAVSPLHF.

Comments on this clone: Because it lacks the conserved phenylalanine or tryptophan at the end, this CDR3 is likely a read error. The limits of the CDR3 on the DNA are not certain, so only TCRdb's listed CDR3 is given. The genes are TRBV5-4 and TRBJ1-2; the table's D gene call, TRBD1, was not cross checked with the DNA. From germline, CDR1 is SGHNT and CDR2 YYREEE (reference sequence). The CDR3 comprises 9 residues, both ends counted. CDR3 in amino acids: CASRGTGFS.

This clone was found a few times. The chain has TRBV11-3 and TRBJ1-6; weak D call: TRBD1 (6 bases). CDR1 SGHNT and CDR2 YENEEA come from the germline V gene. Trimming cost V 1 base and J 6 bases, with 7 bases left between them. The CDR3 has 14 residues. CDR3 DNA sequence: TGTGCCAGCAGCTTAGCCAGGGGTAATTCACCCCTCCACTTT. Translating it yields CASSLARGNSPLHF.

The J gene is TRBJ2-1, the V gene TRBV24-1; TRBD2 matches 7 bases. The CDR3 spans 13 residues. CDR1 is KGHDR and CDR2 is SFDVKD in the germline V gene. Trimming took 1 base from V and 9 from J; bases not matched to a gene: 2. The CDR3 DNA is TGTGCCACCAGTGATTTCACTAGCGCTGAGCAGTTCTTC. Its protein is CATSDFTSAEQFF.

The rearrangement joins TRBV4-2 to TRBJ2-5, with unresolved D. Trimming removed 0 bases at V and 5 bases at J, with 16 bases between. The germline gives CDR1 LGHNA, CDR2 YNFKEQ. The CDR3 sequence is 16 residues long. CDR3 sequence (DNA): TGTGCCAGCAGCCAAGATTCGAAAGCGTTCGGGGAGACCCAGTACTTC. It yields the protein CASSQDSKAFGETQYF.

The J gene is TRBJ1-1, the V gene TRBV5-1; TRBD1 matches 10 bases. The V gene's germline CDR1 is SGHRS and CDR2 YFSETQ. Losses at the gene ends were 3 bases for V and 5 bases for J; bases not matched to a gene: 7. The CDR3 runs 15 residues. CDR3 sequence reads: CASSYGQGEGTEAFF. The CDR3 region has the DNA TGCGCCAGCAGCTATGGACAGGGGGAGGGTACTGAAGCTTTCTTT.

The chain is built from TRBV27 and TRBJ1-1; possible D gene TRBD1, 5 bases. CDR3 size: 14 residues. Germline V gene sequence: CDR1 MNHEY, CDR2 SMNVEV (reference sequence). V was trimmed by 3 bases and J by 4 bases, leaving 12 bases between them. CDR3 region: CASSFDGGGTEAFF. Written as DNA, the CDR3 is TGTGCCAGCAGTTTCGACGGGGGAGGCACTGAAGCTTTCTTT.

The chain couples TRBV2 to TRBJ1-1; perhaps TRBD1 as D (6 bases). Germline V gene data show CDR1 as SNHLY and CDR2 as FYNNEI. V was pared by 5 bases and J by 0 bases, with 10 bases between. The CDR3 contains 14 residues. In DNA, the CDR3 is TGTGCCAGCAGTTTTGGACAGATGAACACTGAAGCTTTCTTT. It encodes CASSFGQMNTEAFF.

The V call is TRBV6-6, the J call TRBJ2-1; D is uncertain. Germline V lookup: CDR1 MNHNY, CDR2 SVGAGI (reference sequence). Trimming cost V 4 bases and J 3 bases, with 16 bases left between them. This CDR3 contains 16 residues. Here the CDR3 reads CASSSRRQTLYNEQFF. CDR3 DNA sequence: TGTGCCAGCAGTTCTAGACGGCAAACCCTCTACAATGAGCAGTTCTTC.